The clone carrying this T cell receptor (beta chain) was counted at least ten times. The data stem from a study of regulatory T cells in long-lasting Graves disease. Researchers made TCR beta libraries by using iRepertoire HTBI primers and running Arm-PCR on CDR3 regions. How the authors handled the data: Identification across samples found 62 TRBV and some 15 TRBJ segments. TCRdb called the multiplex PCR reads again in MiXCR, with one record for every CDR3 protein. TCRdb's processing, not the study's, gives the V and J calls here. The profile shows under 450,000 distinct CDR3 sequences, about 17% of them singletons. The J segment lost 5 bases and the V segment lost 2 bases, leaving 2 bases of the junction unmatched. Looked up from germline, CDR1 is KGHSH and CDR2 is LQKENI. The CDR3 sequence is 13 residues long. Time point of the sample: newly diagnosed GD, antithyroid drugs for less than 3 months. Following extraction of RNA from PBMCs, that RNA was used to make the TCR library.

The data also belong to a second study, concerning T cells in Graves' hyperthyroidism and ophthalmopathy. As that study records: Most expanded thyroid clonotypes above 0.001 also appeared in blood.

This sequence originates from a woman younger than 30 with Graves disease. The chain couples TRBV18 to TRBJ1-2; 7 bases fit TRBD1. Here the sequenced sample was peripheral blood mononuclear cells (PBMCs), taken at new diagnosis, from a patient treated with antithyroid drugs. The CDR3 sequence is CASSPGTDYGYTF. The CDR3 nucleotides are TGTGCCAGCTCACCAGGGACAGATTATGGCTACACCTTC.